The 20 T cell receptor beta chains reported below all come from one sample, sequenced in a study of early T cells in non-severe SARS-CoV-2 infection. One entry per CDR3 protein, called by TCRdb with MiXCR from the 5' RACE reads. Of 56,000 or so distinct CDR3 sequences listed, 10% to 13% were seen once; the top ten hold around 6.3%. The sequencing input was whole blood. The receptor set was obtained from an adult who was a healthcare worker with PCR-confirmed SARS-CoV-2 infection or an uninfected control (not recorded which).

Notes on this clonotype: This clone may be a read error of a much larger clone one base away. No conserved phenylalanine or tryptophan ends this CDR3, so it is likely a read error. The CDR3: CSVVPLSAGELFI. The CDR3 DNA follows: TGCAGCGTTGTCCCACTCAGCGCCGGGGAGCTGTTTATT. V usage is TRBV29-1 and J usage is TRBJ2-2; D gene ambiguous. V was clipped by 4 bases and J by 6 bases, with 12 bases between them. CDR3 size: 13 residues. The germline gives CDR1 SQVTM, CDR2 ANQGSEA.

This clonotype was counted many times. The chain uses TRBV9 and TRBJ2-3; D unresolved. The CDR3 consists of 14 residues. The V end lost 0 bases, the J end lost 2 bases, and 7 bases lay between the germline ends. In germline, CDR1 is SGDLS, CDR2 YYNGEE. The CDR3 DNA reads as TGTGCCAGCAGCGTAGGGGTGACCACAGATACGCAGTATTTT. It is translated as CASSVGVTTDTQYF.

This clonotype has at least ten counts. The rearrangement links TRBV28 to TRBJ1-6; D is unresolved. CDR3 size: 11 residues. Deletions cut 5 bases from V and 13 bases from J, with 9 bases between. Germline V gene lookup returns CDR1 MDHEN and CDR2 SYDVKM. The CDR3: CASSLRGPLHF. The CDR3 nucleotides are TGTGCCAGCAGTCTCCGAGGTCCCCTCCACTTT.

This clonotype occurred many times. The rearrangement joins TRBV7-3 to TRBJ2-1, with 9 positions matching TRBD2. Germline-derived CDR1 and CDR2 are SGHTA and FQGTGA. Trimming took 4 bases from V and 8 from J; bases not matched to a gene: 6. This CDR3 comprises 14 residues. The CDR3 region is CASSSRRTSDEQFF. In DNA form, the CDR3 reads TGTGCCAGCAGCTCCCGGAGGACTAGCGATGAGCAGTTCTTC.

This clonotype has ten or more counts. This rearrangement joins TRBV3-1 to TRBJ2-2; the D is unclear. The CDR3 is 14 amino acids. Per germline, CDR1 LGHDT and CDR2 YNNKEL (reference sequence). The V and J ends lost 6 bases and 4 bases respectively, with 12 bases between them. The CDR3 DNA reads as TGTGCCAGCAGTCCCCACCGGCCCACCGGGGAGCTGTTTTTT. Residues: CASSPHRPTGELFF.

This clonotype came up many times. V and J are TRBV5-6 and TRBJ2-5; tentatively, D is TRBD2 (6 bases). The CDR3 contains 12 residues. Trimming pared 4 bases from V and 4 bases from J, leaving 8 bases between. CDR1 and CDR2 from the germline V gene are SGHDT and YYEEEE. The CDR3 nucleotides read TGTGCCAGCAGCGTCGGGGGAGAGACCCAGTACTTC. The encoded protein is CASSVGGETQYF.

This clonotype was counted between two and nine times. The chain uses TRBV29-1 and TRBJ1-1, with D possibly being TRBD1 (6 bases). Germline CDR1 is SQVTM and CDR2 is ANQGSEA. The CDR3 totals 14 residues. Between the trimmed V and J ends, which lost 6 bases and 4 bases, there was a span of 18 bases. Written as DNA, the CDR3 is TGCAGCGTCGTCTTGGGGGCGAGATTCACTGAAGCTTTCTTT. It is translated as CSVVLGARFTEAFF.

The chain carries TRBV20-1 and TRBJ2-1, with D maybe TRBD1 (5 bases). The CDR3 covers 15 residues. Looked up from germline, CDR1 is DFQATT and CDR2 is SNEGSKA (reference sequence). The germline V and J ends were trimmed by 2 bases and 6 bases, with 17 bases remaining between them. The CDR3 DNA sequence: TGCAGTGCTAGACGGGCCATAGGGGCTTGCAATGAGCAGTTCTTC. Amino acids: CSARRAIGACNEQFF.

The CDR3 DNA reads as TGTGCCAGCAGCGTAGGCGGAAACAGGGCCTACACAGATACGCAGTATTTT. Translation: CASSVGGNRAYTDTQYF. The J gene is TRBJ2-3, the V gene TRBV9; TRBD1 is a possible D gene (6 bases). CDR1 and CDR2 from the germline V gene are SGDLS and YYNGEE. With 0 bases removed from V and 2 bases from J, the gap between germline ends came to 16 bases. The CDR3 contains 17 residues. The whole variable domain, filled in from reference TRBV9 and TRBJ2-3, reads DSGVTQTPKHLITATGQRVTLRCSPRSGDLSVYWYQQSLDQGLQFLIQYYNGEERAKGNILERFSAQQFPDLHSELNLSSLELGDSALYFCASSVGGNRAYTDTQYFGPGTRLTVL.

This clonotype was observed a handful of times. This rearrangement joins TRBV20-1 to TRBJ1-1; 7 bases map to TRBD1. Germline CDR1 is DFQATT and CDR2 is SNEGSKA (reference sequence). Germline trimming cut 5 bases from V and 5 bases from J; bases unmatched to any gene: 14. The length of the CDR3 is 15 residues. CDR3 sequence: CSASPNRQGGTEAFF. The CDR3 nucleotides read TGCAGTGCTTCCCCCAATCGACAGGGAGGAACTGAAGCTTTCTTT.

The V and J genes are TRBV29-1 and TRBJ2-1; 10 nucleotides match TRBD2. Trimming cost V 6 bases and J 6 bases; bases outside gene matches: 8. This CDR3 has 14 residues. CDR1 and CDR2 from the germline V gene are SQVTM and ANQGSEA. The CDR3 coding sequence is TGCAGCGTGGACAGAGCGGGAGGGCCCAATGAGCAGTTCTTC. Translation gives CSVDRAGGPNEQFF.

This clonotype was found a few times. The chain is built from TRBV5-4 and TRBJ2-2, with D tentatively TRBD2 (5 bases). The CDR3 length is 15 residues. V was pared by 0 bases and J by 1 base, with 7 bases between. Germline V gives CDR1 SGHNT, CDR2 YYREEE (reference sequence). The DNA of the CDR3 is TGTGCCAGCAGCTTGGGGCGGGTGAACACCGGGGAGCTGTTTTTT. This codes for CASSLGRVNTGELFF.

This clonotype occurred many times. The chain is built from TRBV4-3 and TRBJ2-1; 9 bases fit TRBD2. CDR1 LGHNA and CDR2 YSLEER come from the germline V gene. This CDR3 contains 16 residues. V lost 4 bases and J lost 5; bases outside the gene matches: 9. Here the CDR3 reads CASSPDSGSFNNEQFF. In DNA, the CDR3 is TGCGCCAGCAGCCCCGATAGCGGGAGCTTCAACAATGAGCAGTTCTTC.

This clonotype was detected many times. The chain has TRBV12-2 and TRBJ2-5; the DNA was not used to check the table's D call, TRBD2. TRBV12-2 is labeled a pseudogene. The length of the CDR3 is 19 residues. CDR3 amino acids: CASRLGPGLAGGPPKTQYF. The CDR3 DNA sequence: TGTGCAAGTCGCTTAGGACCGGGACTAGCGGGAGGGCCTCCGAAGACCCAGTACTTC.

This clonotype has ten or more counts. CDR3 protein: CAISGTGSGNTIYF. Written as DNA, the CDR3 is TGTGCCATCAGTGGGACAGGCTCTGGAAACACCATATATTTT. This chain links TRBV10-3 with TRBJ1-3; 7 bases match TRBD1. Looked up from germline, CDR1 is ENHRY and CDR2 is SYGVKD. The V segment lost 4 bases and the J segment 0 bases; nucleotides outside the gene matches: 0. This CDR3 has 14 residues.

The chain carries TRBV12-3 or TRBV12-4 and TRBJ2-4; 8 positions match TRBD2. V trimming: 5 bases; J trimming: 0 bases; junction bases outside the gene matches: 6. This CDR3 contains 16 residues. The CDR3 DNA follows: TGTGCCAGCAGTCATCTAGCGGGCACAGCCAAAAACATTCAGTACTTC. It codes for CASSHLAGTAKNIQYF.

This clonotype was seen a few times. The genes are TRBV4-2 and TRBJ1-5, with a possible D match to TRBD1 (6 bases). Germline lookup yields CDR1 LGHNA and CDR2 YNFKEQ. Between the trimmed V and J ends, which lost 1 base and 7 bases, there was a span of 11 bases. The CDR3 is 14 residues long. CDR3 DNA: TGTGCCAGCAGCCAAGGGGGGCACAGACAGCCCCAGCATTTT. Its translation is CASSQGGHRQPQHF.

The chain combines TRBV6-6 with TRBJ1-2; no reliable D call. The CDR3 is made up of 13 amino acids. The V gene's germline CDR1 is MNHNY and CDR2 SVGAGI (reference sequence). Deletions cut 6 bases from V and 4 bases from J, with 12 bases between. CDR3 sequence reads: CASSQTPFYGYTF. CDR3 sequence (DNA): TGTGCCAGCAGCCAGACCCCCTTCTATGGCTACACCTTC.

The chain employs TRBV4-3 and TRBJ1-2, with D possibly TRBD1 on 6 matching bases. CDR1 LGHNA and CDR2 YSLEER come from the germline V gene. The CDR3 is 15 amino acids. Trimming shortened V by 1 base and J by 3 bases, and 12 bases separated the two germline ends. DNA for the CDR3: TGCGCCAGCAGCCAAGCCAGGGGAAATCACTATGGCTACACCTTC. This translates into CASSQARGNHYGYTF.

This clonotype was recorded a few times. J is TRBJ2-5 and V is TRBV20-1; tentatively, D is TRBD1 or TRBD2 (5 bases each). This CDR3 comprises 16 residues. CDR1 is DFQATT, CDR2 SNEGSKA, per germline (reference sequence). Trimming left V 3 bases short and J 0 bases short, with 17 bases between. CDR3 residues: CSASTRDGSYQETQYF. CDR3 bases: TGCAGTGCTAGTACCCGGGACGGATCGTACCAAGAGACCCAGTACTTC.